The present T cell receptor beta chain was sequenced within a study of cytomegalovirus exposure and HLA in healthy donors. This clone has more than one count but fewer than ten. Sequencing used immunoSEQ multiplex PCR; TCRdb keeps in-frame clones, though not all of them. The table shows about 160,000 clones, with approximately 88% occurring only once. This sequence originates from a man younger than 45 in good health and CMV-seropositive. Material: PBMCs.

In DNA form, the CDR3 reads TGCAGTGGAGGGAGCACAGATACGCAGTATTTT. It yields the protein CSGGSTDTQYF. V and J are TRBV20-1 and TRBJ2-3; D perhaps matches TRBD2 (5 bases). Germline loops: CDR1 DFQATT, CDR2 SNEGSKA (reference sequence). The V end was cut by 7 bases, the J end by 0 bases, with 5 bases between. The CDR3 sequence is 11 residues long.